The rows below give T cell receptor beta chains drawn from one sample of a study of T cell changes during pregnancy in multiple sclerosis. TCRdb's copy holds only in-frame clones and misses some; the assay was immunoSEQ multiplex PCR. Of roughly 67,000 clones listed, about nine tenths are singletons. The sample was peripheral blood, taken in the second trimester of pregnancy. The receptors were sampled from a female donor with multiple sclerosis, enrolled in a pregnancy study. Both conserved end residues are part of each CDR3.

V: TRBV7-6; J: -; length: 15; CDR3: CASSLGTGMEHEQYF
V: TRBV4-2; J: TRBJ1-2; length: 15; CDR3: CASSQPRGEGSGYTF
V: TRBV14; J: TRBJ1-4; length: 15; CDR3: CASSRGAGTNEKLFF
V: TRBV19; J: TRBJ1-5; length: 13; CDR3: CASSIDRLRAQHF
V: TRBV6-1; J: TRBJ1-2; length: 19; CDR3: CASSERVGRTAVDNYGYTF
V: TRBV2; J: TRBJ2-2; length: 15; CDR3: CASSPSGRAPGELFF
V: TRBV14; J: TRBJ1-2; length: 13; CDR3: CASSRRETYGYTF
V: TRBV19; J: TRBJ1-1; length: 14; CDR3: CASTQTGSVTEAFF
V: TRBV11-3; J: TRBJ2-1; length: 16; CDR3: CASSASSGSGRNEQFF
V: TRBV19; J: TRBJ2-3; length: 13; CDR3: CASRTHRTDTQYF
V: TRBV18; J: TRBJ1-1; length: 15; CDR3: CASSPSRTGSTEAFF
V: TRBV19; J: TRBJ1-2; length: 12; CDR3: CASSVTGYGYTF
V: TRBV7-6; J: TRBJ2-7; length: 11; CDR3: CASSSGQQQYF
V: TRBV7-2; J: TRBJ2-3; length: 16; CDR3: CASSLGRGAYTDTQYF
V: TRBV4-3; J: TRBJ1-4; length: 19; CDR3: CASSQDLTDTSATNEKLFF
V: TRBV19; J: TRBJ2-6; length: 14; CDR3: CASMGSSGANVLTF
V: TRBV27; J: TRBJ1-1; length: 14; CDR3: CASSLSSGWTEAFF
V: TRBV29-1; J: TRBJ2-1; length: 13; CDR3: CSVDRTAFNEQFF
V: TRBV6-5; J: TRBJ1-4; length: 15; CDR3: CASSSQGAANEKLFF
V: TRBV4-2; J: TRBJ2-5; length: 16; CDR3: CASSQVYLAGAETQYF
V: TRBV18; J: TRBJ2-1; length: 15; CDR3: CASSPPGLVINEQFF
V: TRBV5-6; J: TRBJ2-7; length: 14; CDR3: CASSRLRDRAEQYF
V: TRBV19; J: TRBJ1-1; length: 14; CDR3: CASSSGDMNTEAFF